This is a list of T cell receptor beta chains from one sample in a study of cytomegalovirus exposure and HLA in healthy donors. Produced via immunoSEQ multiplex PCR; TCRdb's table is partial and in-frame only. The table has about 77,000 clones, roughly 76% seen once; the top ten hold 7% to 9%. Source material: PBMCs. The receptors here all came from a woman in her forties in good health and CMV-seronegative. CDR3s include the opening cysteine and the closing phenylalanine or tryptophan. A D gene is named only where the DNA matches it firmly.

TRBD2	TRBJ2-1	TRBV11-3	TGTGCCAGCAGCTTAGGTGGGAGGGCCCTCGGTGAGCAGTTCTTC	CASSLGGRALGEQFF
NA	TRBJ2-7	TRBV19	TGTGCCAGTAGTATTGGTCCCTACTACGAGCAGTACTTC	CASSIGPYYEQYF
NA	TRBJ1-2	TRBV27	TGTGCCAGCAGTTTCTCAGGGGTTATATCAGGCTACACCTTC	CASSFSGVISGYTF
TRBD1	TRBJ2-1	TRBV5-4	TGTGCCAGCAGCCCAGGAACCCGGACAGGGGAGGGGGACTACAATGAGCAGTTCTTC	CASSPGTRTGEGDYNEQFF
NA	TRBJ1-1	TRBV19	TGTGCCAGTAGTTGGGGAAGGGGAGGCACTGAAGCTTTCTTT	CASSWGRGGTEAFF
TRBD2	TRBJ2-7	TRBV13	TGTGCCAGCAGCTACCCCCTAGCGGGAGGAGCCTACGAGCAGTACTTC	CASSYPLAGGAYEQYF
NA	TRBJ1-1	TRBV28	TGTGCCAGCAGCCGCAGTTGGAGGGGCACTGAAGCTTTCTTT	CASSRSWRGTEAFF
TRBD2	TRBJ2-1	TRBV30	TGTGCCTGGAGTGTACAACTAGCGGGAGTCAATGAGCAGTTCTTC	CAWSVQLAGVNEQFF
TRBD2	TRBJ2-3	TRBV6-4	TGTGCCAGCAGTGAAGGACTAGGCGGAGATACGCAGTATTTT	CASSEGLGGDTQYF
TRBD1	TRBJ2-3	TRBV9	TGTGCCAGCAGCGTAGCAAGGGGGACAGGGCCAGCTAGCACAGATACGCAGTATTTT	CASSVARGTGPASTDTQYF
NA	TRBJ1-1	TRBV15	TGTGCCACCAGCAGAGATCCGGTTGAAGCTTTCTTT	CATSRDPVEAFF
NA	TRBJ2-3	TRBV7-9	TGTGCCAGCAGGATAGAGGTCTCTAGCACAGATACGCAGTATTTT	CASRIEVSSTDTQYF
TRBD1	TRBJ1-2	TRBV7-9	TGTGCCAGCAGCTACAGGACAGGAGGCTATGGCTACACCTTC	CASSYRTGGYGYTF
TRBD1	TRBJ1-5	TRBV18	TGTGCCAGCTCACCGAGGCAGGGGGATCAGCCCCAGCATTTT	CASSPRQGDQPQHF
TRBD1	TRBJ1-6	TRBV6-1	TGTGCCAGCAGTGATAGGGGGCACGCGCCACCCCTCCACTTT	CASSDRGHAPPLHF
NA	TRBJ1-4	TRBV2	TGTGCCAGCAGTGTACCTGGACAGAGTAATGAAAAACTGTTTTTT	CASSVPGQSNEKLFF
TRBD2	TRBJ2-3	TRBV11-2	TGTGCCAGCAGCTTTAGCGGGAATACGCAGTATTTT	CASSFSGNTQYF
TRBD2	TRBJ2-7	TRBV30	TGTGCCTGGTCCTTTAGCGGGGGACACGAGCAGTACTTC	CAWSFSGGHEQYF
NA	TRBJ1-2	TRBV5-1	TGCGCCAGCAGCTTGGGGACTCAAAGCTATGGCTACACCTTC	CASSLGTQSYGYTF
TRBD2	TRBJ2-1	TRBV9	TGTGCCAGCAGCGCCCTGGGGGGACTAGGAATGGATGAGCAGTTCTTC	CASSALGGLGMDEQFF